This TCR beta chain was observed in a study of blood T cell repertoires in COVID-19 (dated by TCRdb to the early 2020s). With respect to the entire study: Samples from collaborators originated in the United States, Italy and Spain and spanned both the acute and convalescent phases of COVID-19. The prospective study material was composed of cDNA or gDNA derived from T cells, B-cell-depleted T cells, or PBMCs. The dataset comprised deeply sampled blood TCRbeta repertoires from subjects exposed to, actively infected with, or recovered from COVID-19. The repertoires were made available in a free public database intended to serve as a resource for research on the immune response to SARS-CoV-2. Samples were obtained from the ongoing ImmuneRACE study (first 160 participants) and from some 1,300 subjects provided by 6 global collaborators. Sample metadata almost always included a de-identified subject ID, COVID-19 status, age in years and sex. Where available, HLA class I and class II types were taken from metadata supplied by the sample provider and were not determined by assay-based typing. Study-wide findings and limitations: The quantity of clinical and demographic metadata differed by source and by participant and was supplied without curation.

CDR1 MNHEY and CDR2 SVGEGT were looked up in the germline V gene. From the cysteine up to the phenylalanine, the CDR3 has a length of 13 residues. Of the read, only the CDR3 DNA is kept; its 39 bases are in frame from base 1. Trimming removed 5 bases from V and 6 bases from J, leaving 14 bases between the germline ends. TCRbeta CDR3 regions were amplified from genomic DNA by means of the immunoSEQ Assay, a bias-controlled multiplex PCR. As for the original processing: The number of nucleated cells in each sample was estimated by amplification of reference gene primers within the assay. To quantify the absolute abundance of each unique TCRbeta CDR3 rearrangement, sequence reads were collapsed and filtered. For each sample, productive Simpson clonality was calculated as the square root of Simpson's diversity index across productive rearrangements. This immuneACCESS table, as held by TCRdb, lists in-frame sequences with V and J called but not all clones. Of the missing ones, under half trace to an unresolved V gene in checked studies; the others have no known cause. From that table come the V and J calls and clone size; the DNA was used to work out D and trimming. This sample gives 100,000 to 150,000 clones in total; roughly three quarters of them show up just once. Of the sample, 35% to 40% falls within the top ten clones.

Whole blood was collected in K2EDTA tubes by collaborating institutions according to the institutions' own protocols. For TCRbeta analysis, collaborator samples were shipped as frozen whole blood, as isolated PBMCs, or as DNA extracted from either sample type. Note on this clone: Its antigen remains unidentified. One base away there is no much larger clone; base qualities are not given.

Recombination joined TRBV6-2 or TRBV6-3 with TRBJ2-7; the D segment could be TRBD2, given 6 matching bases. The clonotype originates from a middle-aged man with active or convalescent COVID-19. Sample: peripheral blood. The CDR3 sequence is CASSPRLVGEQYF. The nucleotides are TGTGCCAGCAGTCCCCGACTAGTTGGCGAGCAGTACTTC.